The entry below gives a single TCR beta chain sequence along with its context. This sample is part of a study of blood T cell repertoires in COVID-19. Study in general: T cells, B-cell-depleted T cells, or PBMCs provided the cDNA or gDNA that served as material.

Germline CDR1 is MNHNS and CDR2 is SASEGT. The ends lost 2 bases at V and 7 bases at J; junction bases unmatched: 5. The CDR3 consists of 15 residues. As processed by the authors: It was from reference gene primer amplification that nucleated cell counts were estimated. Sequencing used immunoSEQ multiplex PCR; TCRdb keeps in-frame clones, though not all of them. V, J and clone size are those of that table, while D and trimming were read from the DNA. The table records about 150,000 clones, more than 75% of them present only once. This sequence was found in a woman aged 45 to 65 with active or convalescent COVID-19. The sample consisted of peripheral blood. The chain uses TRBV6-1 and TRBJ1-6; 7 bases are shared with TRBD1. The DNA of the CDR3 is TGTGCCAGCAGTGAACAGCAGGGGGTCAATTCACCCCTCCACTTT. This sequence encodes CASSEQQGVNSPLHF.